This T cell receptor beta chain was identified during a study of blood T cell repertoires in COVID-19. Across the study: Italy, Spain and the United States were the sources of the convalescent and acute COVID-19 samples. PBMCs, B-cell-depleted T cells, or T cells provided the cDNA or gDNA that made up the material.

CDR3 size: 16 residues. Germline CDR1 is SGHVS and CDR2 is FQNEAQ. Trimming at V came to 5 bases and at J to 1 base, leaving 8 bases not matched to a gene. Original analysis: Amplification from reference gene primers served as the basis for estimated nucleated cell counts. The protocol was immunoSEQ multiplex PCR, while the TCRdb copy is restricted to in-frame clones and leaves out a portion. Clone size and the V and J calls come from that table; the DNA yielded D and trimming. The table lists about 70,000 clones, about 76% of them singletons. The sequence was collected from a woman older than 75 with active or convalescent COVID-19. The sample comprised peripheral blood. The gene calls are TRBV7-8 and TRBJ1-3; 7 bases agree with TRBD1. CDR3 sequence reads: CASSRDRAGSGNTIYF. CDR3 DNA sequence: TGTGCCAGCAGCAGGGACAGAGCAGGGTCTGGAAACACCATATATTTT.